This T cell receptor (beta chain) stems from a study of persistence of HIV-infected CD4 T cells. At the level of the study: Up to roughly 180 mL blood was drawn at multiple time points; two donors had single-time leukapheresis.

An overlapping HIV-1 Gag peptide pool stimulated these cells at about 0.9 ug/peptide/mL. CD40L/CD69 double-negative CD45RO-high memory CD4+ T cells were collected. Adults with HIV-1 started suppressive ART while chronically infected. The study, taken as a whole, reports: Bulk TCR data could not be restricted to HIV-1-infected CMV-responding cells.

Sequencing used immunoSEQ version 4 in survey mode. Here immunoSEQ multiplex PCR was the method, and the copy in TCRdb shows in-frame clones only, minus some. This table holds about 40,000 clones, roughly 74% found once. This clone appeared a single time. The antigen is unknown. The J segment lost 5 bases and the V segment lost 4 bases, leaving 16 bases of the junction unmatched. The CDR3 extends over 17 amino acids. Germline loops: CDR1 SGHDT, CDR2 YYEEEE. Sequenced here: CD4+ T cells sorted from PBMCs after roughly 17-hour stimulation, sampled from a patient who received antiretroviral therapy. The V and J genes are TRBV5-6 and TRBJ2-3; 7 positions match TRBD1. The receptor was isolated from an adult man with HIV who was CMV-seropositive. This CDR3 reads CASSLDQHPRQGDTQYF. The CDR3 nucleotides read TGTGCCAGCAGCCTCGACCAGCACCCTCGACAGGGAGATACGCAGTATTTT.